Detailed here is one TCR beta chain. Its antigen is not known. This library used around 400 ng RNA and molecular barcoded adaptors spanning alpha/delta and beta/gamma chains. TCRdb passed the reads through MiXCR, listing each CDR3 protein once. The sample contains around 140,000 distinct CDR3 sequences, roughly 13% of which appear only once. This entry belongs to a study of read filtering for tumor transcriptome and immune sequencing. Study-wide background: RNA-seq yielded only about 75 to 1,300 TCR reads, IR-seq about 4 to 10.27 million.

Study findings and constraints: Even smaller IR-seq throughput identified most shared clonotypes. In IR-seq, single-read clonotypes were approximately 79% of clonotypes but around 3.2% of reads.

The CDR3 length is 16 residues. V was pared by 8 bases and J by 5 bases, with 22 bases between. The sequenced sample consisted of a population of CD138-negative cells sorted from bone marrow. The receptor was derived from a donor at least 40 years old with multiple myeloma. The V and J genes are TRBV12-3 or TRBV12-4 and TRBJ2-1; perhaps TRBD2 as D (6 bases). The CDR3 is CASSDGEGGTHNEQFF. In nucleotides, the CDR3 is TGTGCCAGCTCCGATGGTGAAGGCGGGACCCACAATGAGCAGTTCTTC.